Below, one T cell receptor beta chain is given with its context. Methods used by the authors: Estimation of nucleated cell counts relied on the amplification of reference gene primers. Sequenced by immunoSEQ multiplex PCR; TCRdb stores in-frame clones only, minus some. From that table come the V and J calls and clone size; the DNA was used to work out D and trimming. Of under 200,000 clones in the sample, roughly nine tenths are singletons; the top ten hold about 0.72%. The sample is drawn from a study of blood T cell repertoires in COVID-19. Study summary: Acute and convalescent COVID-19 samples came from the United States, Italy and Spain. Sources were T cells, B-cell-depleted T cells, or PBMCs; the material itself was cDNA or gDNA.

Per germline, CDR1 KGHSH and CDR2 LQKENI. The CDR3 contains 18 residues. Trimming cost V 1 base and J 2 bases; bases outside gene matches: 9. The sequence came from a woman in her seventies with acute or convalescent COVID-19. The chain is built from TRBV18 and TRBJ2-2, with 8 bases that match TRBD1. What was sequenced was peripheral blood. CDR3 coding DNA: TGTGCCAGCTCACCACGGCAGGGGGCGCTTGGAAACACCGGGGAGCTGTTTTTT. Amino acid sequence: CASSPRQGALGNTGELFF.